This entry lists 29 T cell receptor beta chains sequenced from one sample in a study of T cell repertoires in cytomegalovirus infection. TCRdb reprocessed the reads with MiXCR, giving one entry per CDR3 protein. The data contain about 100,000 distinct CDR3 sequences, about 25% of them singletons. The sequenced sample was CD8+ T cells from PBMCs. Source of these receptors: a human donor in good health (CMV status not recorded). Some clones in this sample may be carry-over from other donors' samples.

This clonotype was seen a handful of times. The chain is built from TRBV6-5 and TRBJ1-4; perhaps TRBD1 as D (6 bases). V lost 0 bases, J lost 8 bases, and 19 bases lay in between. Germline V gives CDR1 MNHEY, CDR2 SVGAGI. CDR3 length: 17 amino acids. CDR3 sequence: CASSYSTRGAKDEKLFF. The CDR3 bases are TGTGCCAGCAGTTACTCGACTCGGGGGGCGAAAGACGAAAAACTGTTTTTT.

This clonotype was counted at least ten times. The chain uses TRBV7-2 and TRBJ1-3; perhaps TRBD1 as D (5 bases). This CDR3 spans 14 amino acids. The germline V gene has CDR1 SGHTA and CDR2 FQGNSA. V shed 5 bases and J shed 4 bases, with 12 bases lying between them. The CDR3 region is CASSGGGSGNTIYF. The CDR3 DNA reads TGTGCCAGCAGCGGGGGGGGGTCCGGAAACACCATATATTTT.

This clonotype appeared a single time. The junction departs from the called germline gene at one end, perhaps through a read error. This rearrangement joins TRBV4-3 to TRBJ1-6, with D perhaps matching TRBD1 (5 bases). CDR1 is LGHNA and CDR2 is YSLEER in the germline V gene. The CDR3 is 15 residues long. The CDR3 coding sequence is TGCACCAGCACCCTAGGGGAGTTATTAGACTCACCCCTCCACTTT. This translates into CTSTLGELLDSPLHF.

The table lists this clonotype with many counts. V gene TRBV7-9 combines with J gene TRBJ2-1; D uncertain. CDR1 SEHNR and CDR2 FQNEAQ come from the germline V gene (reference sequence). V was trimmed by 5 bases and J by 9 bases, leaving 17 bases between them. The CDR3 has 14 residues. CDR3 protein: CASSVQHMVGEQFF. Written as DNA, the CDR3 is TGTGCCAGCAGCGTACAGCACATGGTGGGTGAGCAGTTCTTC.

The CDR3 bases are TGCAGCGTTGAAAATCCAGGATATTATAATGAGCAGTTCTTC. Translation: CSVENPGYYNEQFF. The chain couples TRBV29-1 to TRBJ2-1; D is unclear. The germline gives CDR1 SQVTM, CDR2 ANQGSEA. V was cut by 2 bases and J by 7 bases, with 15 bases left in between. This CDR3 spans 14 amino acids.

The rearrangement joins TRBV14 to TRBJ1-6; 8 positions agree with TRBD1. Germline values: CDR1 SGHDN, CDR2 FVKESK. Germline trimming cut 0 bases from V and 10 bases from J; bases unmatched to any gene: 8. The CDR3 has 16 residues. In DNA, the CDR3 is TGTGCCAGCAGCCAAGATCTAGGACAGGGTTTCTCACCCCTCCACTTT. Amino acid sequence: CASSQDLGQGFSPLHF.

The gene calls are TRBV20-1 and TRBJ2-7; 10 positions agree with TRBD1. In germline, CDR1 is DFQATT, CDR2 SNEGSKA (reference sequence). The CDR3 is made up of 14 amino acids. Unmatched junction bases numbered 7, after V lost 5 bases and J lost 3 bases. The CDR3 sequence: CSAGGDRGFYEQYF. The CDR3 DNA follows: TGCAGTGCTGGCGGGGACAGGGGATTCTACGAGCAGTACTTC.

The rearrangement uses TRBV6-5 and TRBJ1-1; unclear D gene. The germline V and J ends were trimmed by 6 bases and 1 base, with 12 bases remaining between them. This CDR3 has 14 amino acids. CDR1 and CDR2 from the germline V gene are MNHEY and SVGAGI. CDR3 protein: CASRARRQNTEAFF. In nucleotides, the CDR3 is TGTGCCAGCAGAGCCCGTAGACAGAACACTGAAGCTTTCTTT.

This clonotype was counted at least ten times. The CDR3 DNA reads TGCAGTGCTAGAGCCACAGGGGTTGTTTTCAATGAGCAGTTCTTC. Translating it yields CSARATGVVFNEQFF. The rearrangement joins TRBV20-1 to TRBJ2-1; 7 nucleotides match TRBD1. This CDR3 spans 15 amino acids. V gave up 1 base and J gave up 6 bases; unmatched junction bases: 9. The germline V gene encodes CDR1 DFQATT and CDR2 SNEGSKA (reference sequence).

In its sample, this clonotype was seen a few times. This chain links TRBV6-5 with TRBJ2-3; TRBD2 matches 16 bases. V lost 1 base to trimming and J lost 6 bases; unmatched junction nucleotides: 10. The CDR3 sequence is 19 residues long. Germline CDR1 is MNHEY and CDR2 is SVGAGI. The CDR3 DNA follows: TGTGCCAGCAGTTACTATTCGGGACTAGCGGGAGGGCCTGGGGATACGCAGTATTTT. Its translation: CASSYYSGLAGGPGDTQYF.

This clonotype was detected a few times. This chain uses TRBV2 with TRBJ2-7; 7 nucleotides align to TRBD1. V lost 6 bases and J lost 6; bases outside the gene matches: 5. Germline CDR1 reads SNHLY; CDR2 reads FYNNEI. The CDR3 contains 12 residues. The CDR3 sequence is CASRDRILEQYF. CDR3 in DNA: TGTGCCAGCAGGGACAGGATCCTCGAGCAGTACTTC.

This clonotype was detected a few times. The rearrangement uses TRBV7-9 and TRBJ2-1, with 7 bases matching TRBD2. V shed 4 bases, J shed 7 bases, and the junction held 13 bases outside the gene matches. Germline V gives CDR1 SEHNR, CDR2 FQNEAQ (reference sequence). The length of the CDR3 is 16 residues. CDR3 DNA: TGTGCCAGCAGCTGGCCCCTACAGCGGGGAGGGAATGAGCAGTTCTTC. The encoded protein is CASSWPLQRGGNEQFF.

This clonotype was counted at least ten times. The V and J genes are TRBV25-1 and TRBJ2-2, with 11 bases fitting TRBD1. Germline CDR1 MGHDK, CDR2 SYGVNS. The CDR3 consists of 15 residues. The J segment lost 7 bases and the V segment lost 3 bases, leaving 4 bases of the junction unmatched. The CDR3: CASSEDRGLDGELFF. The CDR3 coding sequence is TGTGCCAGCAGTGAGGACAGGGGGCTCGACGGGGAGCTGTTTTTT. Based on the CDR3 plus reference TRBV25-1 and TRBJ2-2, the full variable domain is EADIYQTPRYLVIGTGKKITLECSQTMGHDKMYWYQQDPGMELHLIHYSYGVNSTEKGDLSSESTVSRIRTEHFPLTLESARPSHTSQYLCASSEDRGLDGELFFGEGSRLTVL.

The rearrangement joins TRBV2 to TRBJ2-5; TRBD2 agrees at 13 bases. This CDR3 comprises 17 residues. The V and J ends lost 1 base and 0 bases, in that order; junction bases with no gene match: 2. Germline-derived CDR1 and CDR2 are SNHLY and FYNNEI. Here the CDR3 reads CASSEGTSGGYQETQYF. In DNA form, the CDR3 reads TGTGCCAGCAGTGAAGGGACTAGCGGGGGCTACCAAGAGACCCAGTACTTC.

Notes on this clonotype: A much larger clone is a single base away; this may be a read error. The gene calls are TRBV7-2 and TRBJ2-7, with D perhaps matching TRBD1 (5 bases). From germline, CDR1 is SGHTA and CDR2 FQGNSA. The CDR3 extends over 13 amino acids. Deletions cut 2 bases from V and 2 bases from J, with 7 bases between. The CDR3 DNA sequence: TGTGCCAGCAGCTTACACAGGACCTACGAGCAGTACTTC. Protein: CASSLHRTYEQYF.

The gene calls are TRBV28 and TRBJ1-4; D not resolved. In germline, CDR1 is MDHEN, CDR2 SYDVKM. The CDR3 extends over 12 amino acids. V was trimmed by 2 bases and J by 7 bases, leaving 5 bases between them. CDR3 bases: TGTGCCAGCAGTTTAGGACCTGAAAAACTGTTTTTT. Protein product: CASSLGPEKLFF.

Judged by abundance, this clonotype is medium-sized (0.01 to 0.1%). The CDR3: CASRPGTSTYEQYF. CDR3 DNA sequence: TGTGCCAGCAGACCTGGGACTTCTACCTACGAGCAGTACTTC. The J gene is TRBJ2-7, the V gene TRBV28, with a tentative D call TRBD2 (6 bases). Germline CDR1 MDHEN, CDR2 SYDVKM. The CDR3 spans 14 residues. The V gene lost 6 bases and the J gene lost 2 bases, with 14 bases spanning the gap.

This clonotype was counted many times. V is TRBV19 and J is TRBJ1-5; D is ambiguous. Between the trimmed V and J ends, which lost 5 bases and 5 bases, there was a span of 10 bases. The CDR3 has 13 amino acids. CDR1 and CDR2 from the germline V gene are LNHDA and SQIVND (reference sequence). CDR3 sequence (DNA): TGTGCCAGTAGTTACAGCCCAGATCAGCCCCAGCATTTT. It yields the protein CASSYSPDQPQHF.

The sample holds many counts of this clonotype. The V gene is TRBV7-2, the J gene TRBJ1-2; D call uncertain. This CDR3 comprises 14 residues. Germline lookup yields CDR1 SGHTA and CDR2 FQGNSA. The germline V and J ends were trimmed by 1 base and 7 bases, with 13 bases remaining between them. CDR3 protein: CASSLVSQSGGYTF. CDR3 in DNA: TGTGCCAGCAGCTTAGTTTCGCAGTCCGGTGGCTACACCTTC. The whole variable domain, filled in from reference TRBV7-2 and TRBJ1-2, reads GAGVSQSPSNKVTEKGKDVELRCDPISGHTALYWYRQSLGQGLEFLIYFQGNSAPDKSGLPSDRFSAERTGGSVSTLTIQRTQQEDSAVYLCASSLVSQSGGYTFGSGTRLTVV.

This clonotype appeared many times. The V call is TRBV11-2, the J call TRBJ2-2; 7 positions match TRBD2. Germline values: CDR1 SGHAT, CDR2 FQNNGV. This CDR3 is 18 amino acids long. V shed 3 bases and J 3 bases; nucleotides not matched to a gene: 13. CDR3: CASSFPTRVSGDTGELFF. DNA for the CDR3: TGTGCCAGCAGCTTCCCTACGCGTGTGAGCGGGGACACCGGGGAGCTGTTTTTT.

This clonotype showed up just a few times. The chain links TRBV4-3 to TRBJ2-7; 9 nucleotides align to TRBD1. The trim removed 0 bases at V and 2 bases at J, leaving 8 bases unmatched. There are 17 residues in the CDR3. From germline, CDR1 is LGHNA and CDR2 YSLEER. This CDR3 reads CASSQDLDRGITYEQYF. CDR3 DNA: TGCGCCAGCAGCCAAGATCTTGACAGGGGGATTACCTACGAGCAGTACTTC.

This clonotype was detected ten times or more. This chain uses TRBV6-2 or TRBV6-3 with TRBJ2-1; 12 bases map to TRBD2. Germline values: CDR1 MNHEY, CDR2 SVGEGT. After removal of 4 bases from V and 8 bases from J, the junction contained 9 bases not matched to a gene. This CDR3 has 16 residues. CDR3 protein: CASSWGGLAGPYEQFF. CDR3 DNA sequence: TGTGCCAGCAGTTGGGGCGGACTAGCGGGACCGTATGAGCAGTTCTTC.

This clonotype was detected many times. For the CDR3, the DNA is TGTGCCACCTGTGCCGGGGCCTTGACTGAAGCTTTCTTT. Amino acid sequence: CATCAGALTEAFF. The chain links TRBV7-9 to TRBJ1-1, with D maybe TRBD1 (5 bases). CDR3 size: 13 residues. V lost 10 bases, J lost 5 bases, and 17 bases lay in between. CDR1 and CDR2 (germline): SEHNR, FQNEAQ (reference sequence).

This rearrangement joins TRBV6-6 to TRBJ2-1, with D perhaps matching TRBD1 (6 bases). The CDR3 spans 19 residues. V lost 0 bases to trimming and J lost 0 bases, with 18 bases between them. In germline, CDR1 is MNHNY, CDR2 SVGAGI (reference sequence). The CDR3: CASSYSIRGRAGSYNEQFF. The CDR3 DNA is TGTGCCAGCAGTTACTCGATCAGGGGCCGCGCAGGCTCCTACAATGAGCAGTTCTTC.

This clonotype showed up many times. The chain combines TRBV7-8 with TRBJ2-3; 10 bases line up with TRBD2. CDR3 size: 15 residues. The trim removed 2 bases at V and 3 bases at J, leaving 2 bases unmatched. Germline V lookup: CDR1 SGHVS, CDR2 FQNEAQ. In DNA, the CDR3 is TGTGCCAGCAGCTTACTAGCGGGAGAAACAGATACGCAGTATTTT. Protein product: CASSLLAGETDTQYF.

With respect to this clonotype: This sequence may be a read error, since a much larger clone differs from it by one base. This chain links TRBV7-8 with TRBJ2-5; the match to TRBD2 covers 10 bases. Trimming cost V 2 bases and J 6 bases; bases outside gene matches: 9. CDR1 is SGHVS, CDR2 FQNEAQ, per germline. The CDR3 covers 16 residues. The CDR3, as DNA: TGTGCCAGCAGCTTAAAGCGGGGGGGCCCGAGGAAGACCCAGTACTTC. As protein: CASSLKRGGPRKTQYF.

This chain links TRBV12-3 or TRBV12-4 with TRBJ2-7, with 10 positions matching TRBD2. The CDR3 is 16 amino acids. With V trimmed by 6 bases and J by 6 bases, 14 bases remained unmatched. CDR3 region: CASRDSVQREGPEQYF. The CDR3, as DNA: TGTGCCAGCAGGGACAGCGTTCAGCGGGAGGGCCCCGAGCAGTACTTC.

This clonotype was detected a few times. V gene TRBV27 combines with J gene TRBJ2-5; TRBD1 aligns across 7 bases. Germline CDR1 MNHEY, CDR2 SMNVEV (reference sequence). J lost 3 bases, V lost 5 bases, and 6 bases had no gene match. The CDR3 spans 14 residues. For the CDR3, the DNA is TGTGCCAGCAGTCCTAGGGGGCGGGAAGAGACCCAGTACTTC. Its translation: CASSPRGREETQYF.

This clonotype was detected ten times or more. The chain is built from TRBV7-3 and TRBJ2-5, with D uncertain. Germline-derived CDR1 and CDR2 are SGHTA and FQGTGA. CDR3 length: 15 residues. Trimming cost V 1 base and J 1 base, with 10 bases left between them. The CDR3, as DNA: TGTGCCAGCAGCTTAAACGGCGCCACCCAAGAGACCCAGTACTTC. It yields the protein CASSLNGATQETQYF.